This TCR beta chain was captured by sequencing in a study of identical twins. Notes on the study in general: Researchers reported excess low generation probability among twin-shared out-of-frame alpha sequences. Insertions were reduced in abundant cord blood beta clonotypes but not in memory repertoires.

In this sample, this clonotype turned up many times. Its cognate antigen is unknown. Germline V CDR1 and CDR2: LGHDT, YNNKEL (reference sequence). V gave up 3 bases and J gave up 6 bases, with 16 bases separating them. The CDR3 extends over 15 amino acids. cDNA molecules carried unique molecular identifiers, and template switching added a universal primer site. TCRdb re-called the 5' RACE reads through MiXCR, storing one row per CDR3 protein. The repertoire includes 550,000 to 700,000 distinct CDR3 sequences, 9.5% to 10% of them detected once, and more than 2.5% sits in the top ten. This sample was shared with a second study, whose subject was yellow fever vaccine responses in identical twins.

The TCR comes from a woman aged 18-35 years in good health. Sequencing used PBMCs. The gene calls are TRBV3-1 and TRBJ2-3; D remains ambiguous. The CDR3 sequence is CASSQNLESTDTQYF. The CDR3 bases are TGTGCCAGCAGCCAGAATCTCGAATCAACGGATACGCAGTATTTT.